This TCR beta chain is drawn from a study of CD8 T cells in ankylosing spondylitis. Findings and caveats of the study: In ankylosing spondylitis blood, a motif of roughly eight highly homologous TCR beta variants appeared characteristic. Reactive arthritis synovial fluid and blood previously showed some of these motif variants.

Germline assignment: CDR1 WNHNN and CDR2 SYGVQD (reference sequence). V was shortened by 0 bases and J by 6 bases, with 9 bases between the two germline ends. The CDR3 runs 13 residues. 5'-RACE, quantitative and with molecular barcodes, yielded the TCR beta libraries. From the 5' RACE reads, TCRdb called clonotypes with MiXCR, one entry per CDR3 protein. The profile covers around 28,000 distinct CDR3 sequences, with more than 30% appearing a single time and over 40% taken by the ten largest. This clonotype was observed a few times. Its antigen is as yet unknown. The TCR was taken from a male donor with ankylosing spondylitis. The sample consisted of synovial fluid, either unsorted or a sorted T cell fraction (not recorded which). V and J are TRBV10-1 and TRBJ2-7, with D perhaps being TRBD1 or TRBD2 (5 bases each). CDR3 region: CASSESNGGEQYF. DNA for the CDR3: TGCGCCAGCAGTGAGTCGAATGGGGGCGAGCAGTACTTC.